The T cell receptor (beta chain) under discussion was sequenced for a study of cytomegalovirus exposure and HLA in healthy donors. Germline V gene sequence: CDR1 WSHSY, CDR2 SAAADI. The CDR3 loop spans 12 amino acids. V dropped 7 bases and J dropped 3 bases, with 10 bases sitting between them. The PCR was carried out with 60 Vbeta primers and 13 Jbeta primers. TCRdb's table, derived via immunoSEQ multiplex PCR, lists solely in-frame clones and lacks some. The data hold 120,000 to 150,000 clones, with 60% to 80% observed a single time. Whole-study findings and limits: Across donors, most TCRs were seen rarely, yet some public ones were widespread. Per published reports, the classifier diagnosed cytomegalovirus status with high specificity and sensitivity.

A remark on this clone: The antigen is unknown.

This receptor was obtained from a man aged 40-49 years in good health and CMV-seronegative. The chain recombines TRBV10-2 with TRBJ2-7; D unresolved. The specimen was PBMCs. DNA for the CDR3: TGCGCCAGCACCCTATCCCTCTACGAGCAGTACTTC. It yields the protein CASTLSLYEQYF.